The 10 T cell receptor beta chains below come from one sample, sequenced in a study of human T cells and chemical hapten exposure (dated by TCRdb to about 2021). Receptor amplification or capture employed RACE. The run used a NextSeq 500. TCRdb reprocessed the public reads (quality trimming at Q25 with fastp, clone calling with MiXCR) and kept in-frame beta chains. Rows matching on CDR3 protein sequence are summarized as one entry with the most common DNA and genes. This sample comprises tens of thousands of distinct CDR3 sequences, more than 7.5% of them detected only once. The leading ten clones occupy 9.6% of the sample. The time point label, read with the paper, signifies: pre-sensitization, week 0. Explained via the paper, the treatment or condition label denotes: therapeutic diphenylcyclopropenone sensitization with weekly scalp DPC. The sequencing used whole blood, collected in connection with sensitization to the hapten diphenylcyclopropenone (DPC). These receptors all stem from a man aged 40-49 years with alopecia areata. Some clones in this sample may be carry-over from other donors' samples.

This clonotype appeared many times. The chain is built from TRBV5-4 and TRBJ1-1; maybe TRBD1 (6 bases). The germline V and J ends were trimmed by 4 bases and 0 bases, with 16 bases remaining between them. The CDR3 is 16 residues long. In germline, CDR1 is SGHNT, CDR2 YYREEE (reference sequence). CDR3 protein: CASSAPIPGVNTEAFF. As DNA, the CDR3 is TGTGCCAGCAGCGCTCCGATTCCAGGGGTGAACACTGAAGCTTTCTTT.

J is TRBJ2-6 and V is TRBV29-1; a possible D gene is TRBD2 (6 bases). V gave up 3 bases and J gave up 0 bases, with 15 bases separating them. CDR3 size: 17 residues. Germline loops: CDR1 SQVTM, CDR2 ANQGSEA. The CDR3 nucleotides are TGCAGCGTTGAGCGCCGGGACTCTTTCTCTGGGGCCAACGTCCTGACTTTC. Encoded protein: CSVERRDSFSGANVLTF.

Comments on this clonotype: At one end the junction does not follow the germline gene, possibly because of a read error. V and J are TRBV6-2 or TRBV6-3 and TRBJ2-7; D is uncertain. Germline CDR1 MNHEY, CDR2 SVGEGT. CDR3 length: 11 amino acids. The CDR3 loop reads CASSTRTTINF. Written as DNA, the CDR3 is TGTGCCAGCAGTACCCGGACGACGATTAACTTC.

This clonotype was detected only a few times. Here the CDR3 DNA reads TGTGCCAGCAGCCAAGAAGGGACCCAGTACTTC. Translated, it gives CASSQEGTQYF. The rearrangement uses TRBV4-2 and TRBJ2-5; D remains unclear. CDR3 size: 11 residues. V was pared by 0 bases and J by 7 bases, with 3 bases between. Germline V CDR1 and CDR2: LGHNA, YNFKEQ.

This rearrangement joins TRBV7-9 to TRBJ2-7, with D perhaps TRBD2 (7 bases). V lost 3 bases to trimming and J lost 6 bases, with 18 bases between them. The CDR3 extends over 15 amino acids. Germline V gene data show CDR1 as SEHNR and CDR2 as FQNEAQ (reference sequence). CDR3 protein: CASSFLAGASAEQYF. CDR3 bases: TGTGCCAGCAGCTTTCTCGCGGGGGCCTCGGCCGAGCAGTACTTC. The complete variable domain, with remaining parts taken from reference TRBV7-9 and TRBJ2-7, reads DTGVSQNPRHKITKRGQNVTFRCDPISEHNRLYWYRQTLGQGPEFLTYFQNEAQLEKSRLLSDRFSAERPKGSFSTLEIQRTEQGDSAMYLCASSFLAGASAEQYFGPGTRLTVT.

This clonotype was counted between two and nine times. The chain joins TRBV28 to TRBJ2-7; D uncertain. The CDR3 spans 14 residues. The V end was cut by 1 base, the J end by 0 bases, with 7 bases between. The V gene's germline CDR1 is MDHEN and CDR2 SYDVKM. The CDR3 spells CASSLYESSYEQYF. In DNA form, the CDR3 reads TGTGCCAGCAGTTTATATGAGAGCTCCTACGAGCAGTACTTC.

This clonotype appeared many times. The V call is TRBV12-3 or TRBV12-4, the J call TRBJ1-4, with a tentative D call TRBD1 (6 bases). V lost 5 bases and J 5 bases, leaving 9 bases between the germline ends. The CDR3 contains 13 residues. For the CDR3, the DNA is TGTGCCAGCAGTAGGGACACCAATGAAAAACTGTTTTTT. This codes for CASSRDTNEKLFF.

This clonotype has a handful of counts. V gene TRBV18 combines with J gene TRBJ2-3, with D uncertain. Trimming took off 1 base at V and 1 base at J, with 12 bases between the two ends. Germline CDR1 and CDR2: KGHSH and LQKENI. This CDR3 region has 16 residues. The CDR3 DNA sequence: TGTGCCAGCTCACCACGGATTCAACTCCGCACAGATACGCAGTATTTT. Protein product: CASSPRIQLRTDTQYF.

This clonotype was counted only a few times. This CDR3 is CSARLAGAEQYF. The CDR3 nucleotides are TGCAGTGCTAGACTAGCGGGAGCCGAGCAGTACTTC. The V call is TRBV20-1, the J call TRBJ2-7, with TRBD2 identical over 10 bases. The CDR3 extends over 12 amino acids. V gave up 2 bases and J gave up 6 bases; unmatched junction bases: 1. CDR1 is DFQATT and CDR2 is SNEGSKA in the germline V gene (reference sequence).

The sample holds many counts of this clonotype. The V gene is TRBV5-8, the J gene TRBJ2-1, with D possibly matching TRBD2 (6 bases). The V and J ends lost 4 bases and 4 bases respectively, with 15 bases between them. Germline values: CDR1 SGHTS, CDR2 YDEGEE. There are 15 residues in the CDR3. The DNA of the CDR3 is TGTGCCAGCAGCACGGAAGGGAGGTTTTACAATGAGCAGTTCTTC. Residues: CASSTEGRFYNEQFF.